This TCR beta chain originates from a study of blood T cell repertoires in COVID-19. Study overall: From T cells, B-cell-depleted T cells, or PBMCs came the material, which was cDNA or gDNA.

This clone was seen only once. The method was immunoSEQ multiplex PCR; TCRdb's version includes in-frame clones alone and lacks a portion of them. The sample records approximately 200,000 clones, roughly nine tenths being singletons. The CDR3 consists of 12 residues. V was pared by 4 bases and J by 7 bases, with 3 bases of the junction left unmatched. Germline V gene data show CDR1 as SGDLS and CDR2 as YYNGEE. The origin of this receptor is a woman between 25 and 40 years old with active or convalescent COVID-19. This rearrangement joins TRBV9 to TRBJ1-2; 8 nucleotides align to TRBD1. The sample comprised peripheral blood. CDR3 coding DNA: TGTGCCAGCAGCAGGGACAGGTCTGGCTACACCTTC. Translation gives CASSRDRSGYTF.